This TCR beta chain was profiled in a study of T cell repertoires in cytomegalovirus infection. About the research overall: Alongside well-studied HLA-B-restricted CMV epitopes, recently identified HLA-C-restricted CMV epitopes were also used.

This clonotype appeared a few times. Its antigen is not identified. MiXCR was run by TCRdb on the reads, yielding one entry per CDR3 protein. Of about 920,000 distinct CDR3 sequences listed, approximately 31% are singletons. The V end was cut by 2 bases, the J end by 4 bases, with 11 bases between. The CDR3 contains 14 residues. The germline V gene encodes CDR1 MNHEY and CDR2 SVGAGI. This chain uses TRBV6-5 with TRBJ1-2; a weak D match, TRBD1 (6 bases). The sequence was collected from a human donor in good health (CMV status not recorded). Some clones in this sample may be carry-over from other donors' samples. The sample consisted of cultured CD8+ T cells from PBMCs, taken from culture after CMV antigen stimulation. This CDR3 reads CASSYADSLYGYTF. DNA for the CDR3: TGTGCCAGCAGTTACGCGGACAGCCTCTATGGCTACACCTTC.